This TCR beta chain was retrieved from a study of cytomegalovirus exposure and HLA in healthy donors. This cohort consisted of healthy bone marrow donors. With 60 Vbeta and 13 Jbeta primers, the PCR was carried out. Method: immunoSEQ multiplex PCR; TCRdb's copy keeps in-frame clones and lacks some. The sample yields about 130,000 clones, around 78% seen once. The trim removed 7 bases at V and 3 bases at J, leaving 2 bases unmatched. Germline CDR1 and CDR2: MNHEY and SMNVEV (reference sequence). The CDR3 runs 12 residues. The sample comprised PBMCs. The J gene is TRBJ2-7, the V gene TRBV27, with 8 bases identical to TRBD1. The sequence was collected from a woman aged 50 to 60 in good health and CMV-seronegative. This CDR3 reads CASTDRGYEQYF. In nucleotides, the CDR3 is TGTGCCAGCACAGACAGGGGCTACGAGCAGTACTTC.